This T cell receptor (beta chain) was captured in a study of blood T cell repertoires in COVID-19. The protocol was immunoSEQ multiplex PCR, while the TCRdb copy is restricted to in-frame clones and leaves out a portion. This table has tens of thousands of clones, around nine tenths appearing once. This CDR3 region has 13 residues. J gave up 6 bases and V 7 bases, and 6 bases lay outside the gene matches. The germline CDR1 and CDR2 sequences are LNHDA and SQIVND (reference sequence). The receptor comes from a woman aged 40 to 50 with active COVID-19. The gene calls are TRBV19 and TRBJ1-2, with TRBD1 matching 9 bases. The specimen sequenced was peripheral blood. CDR3 nucleotide sequence: TGTGCCAGTACCCGGGACAGGGTTGATGGCTACACCTTC. This sequence encodes CASTRDRVDGYTF.